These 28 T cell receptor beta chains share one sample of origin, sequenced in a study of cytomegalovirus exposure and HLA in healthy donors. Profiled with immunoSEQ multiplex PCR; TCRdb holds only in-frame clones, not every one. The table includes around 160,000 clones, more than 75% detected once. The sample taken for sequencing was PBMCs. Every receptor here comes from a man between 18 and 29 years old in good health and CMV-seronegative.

The CDR3 DNA reads as TGCGCCAGCAAGTTGCAGCCCCGTGAGGACACTGAAGCTTTCTTT. The encoded protein is CASKLQPREDTEAFF. The chain has TRBV5-1 and TRBJ1-1; D not certain. Germline CDR1 SGHRS, CDR2 YFSETQ. The CDR3 totals 15 residues. The V gene lost 6 bases and the J gene lost 3 bases, with 18 bases spanning the gap.

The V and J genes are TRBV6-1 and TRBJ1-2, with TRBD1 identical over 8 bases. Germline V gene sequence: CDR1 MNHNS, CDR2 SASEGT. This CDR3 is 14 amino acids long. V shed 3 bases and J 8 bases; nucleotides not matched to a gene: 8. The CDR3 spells CASSDGVQGAGYTF. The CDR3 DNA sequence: TGTGCCAGCAGTGACGGAGTGCAGGGGGCAGGCTACACCTTC.

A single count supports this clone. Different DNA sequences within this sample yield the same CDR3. The CDR3 loop is CASSPGGGQPQHF. The CDR3 nucleotides read TGTGCCAGCAGTCCAGGGGGCGGTCAGCCCCAGCATTTT. The J gene is TRBJ1-5, the V gene TRBV6-5, with TRBD1 matching over 8 bases. Germline loops: CDR1 MNHEY, CDR2 SVGAGI. The V and J ends lost 5 bases and 6 bases, in that order; junction bases with no gene match: 3. The CDR3 totals 13 residues.

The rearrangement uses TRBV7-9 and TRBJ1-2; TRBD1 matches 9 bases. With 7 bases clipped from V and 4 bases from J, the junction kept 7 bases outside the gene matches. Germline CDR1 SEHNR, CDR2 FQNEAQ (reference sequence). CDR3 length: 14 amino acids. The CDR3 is CASTTGTGTYGYTF. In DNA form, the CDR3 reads TGTGCCAGCACGACCGGGACAGGGACCTATGGCTACACCTTC.

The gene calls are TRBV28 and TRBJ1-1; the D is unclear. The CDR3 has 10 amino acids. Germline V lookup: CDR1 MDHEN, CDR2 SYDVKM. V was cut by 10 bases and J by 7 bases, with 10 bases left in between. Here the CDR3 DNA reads TGTGCCACCTCGGAGTTTGAAGCTTTCTTT. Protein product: CATSEFEAFF.

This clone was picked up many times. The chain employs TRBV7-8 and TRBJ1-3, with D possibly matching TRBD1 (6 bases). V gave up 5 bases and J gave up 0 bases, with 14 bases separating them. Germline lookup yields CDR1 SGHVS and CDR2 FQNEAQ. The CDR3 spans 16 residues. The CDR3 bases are TGTGCCAGCAGCACTAACAGGGCGAGCTCTGGAAACACCATATATTTT. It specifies CASSTNRASSGNTIYF.

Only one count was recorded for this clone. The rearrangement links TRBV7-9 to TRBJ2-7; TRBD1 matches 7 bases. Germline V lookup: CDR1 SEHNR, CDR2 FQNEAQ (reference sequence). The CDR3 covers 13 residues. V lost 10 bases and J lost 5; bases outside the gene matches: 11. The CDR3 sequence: CAIYGDRMDEQYF. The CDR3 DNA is TGTGCCATCTACGGGGACAGAATGGACGAGCAGTACTTC.

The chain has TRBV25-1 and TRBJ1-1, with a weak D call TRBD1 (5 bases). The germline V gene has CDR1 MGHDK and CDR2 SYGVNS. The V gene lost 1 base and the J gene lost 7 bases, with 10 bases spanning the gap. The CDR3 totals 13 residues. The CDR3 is CASSELGAVEAFF. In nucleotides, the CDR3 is TGTGCCAGCAGTGAATTAGGGGCGGTTGAAGCTTTCTTT.

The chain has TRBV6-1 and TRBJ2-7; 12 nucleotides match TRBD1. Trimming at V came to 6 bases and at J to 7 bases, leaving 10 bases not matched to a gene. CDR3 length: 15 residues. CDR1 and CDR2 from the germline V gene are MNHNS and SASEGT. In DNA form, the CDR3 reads TGTGCCAGCAGCGGACCGGGACAGGGGGCACGGGAGCAGTACTTC. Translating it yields CASSGPGQGAREQYF.

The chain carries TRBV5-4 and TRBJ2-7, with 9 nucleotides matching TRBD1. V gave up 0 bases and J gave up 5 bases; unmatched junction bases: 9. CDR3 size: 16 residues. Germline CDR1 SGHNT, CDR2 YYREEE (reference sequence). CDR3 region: CASSLGGGQGSHEQYV. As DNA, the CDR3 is TGTGCCAGCAGCTTGGGGGGGGGACAGGGAAGCCACGAGCAGTACGTC.

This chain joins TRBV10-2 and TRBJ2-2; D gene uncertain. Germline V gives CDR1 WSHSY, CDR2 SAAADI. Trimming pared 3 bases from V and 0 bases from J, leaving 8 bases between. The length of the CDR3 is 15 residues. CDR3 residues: CASSEERTNTGELFF. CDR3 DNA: TGCGCCAGCAGTGAAGAGCGAACGAACACCGGGGAGCTGTTTTTT.

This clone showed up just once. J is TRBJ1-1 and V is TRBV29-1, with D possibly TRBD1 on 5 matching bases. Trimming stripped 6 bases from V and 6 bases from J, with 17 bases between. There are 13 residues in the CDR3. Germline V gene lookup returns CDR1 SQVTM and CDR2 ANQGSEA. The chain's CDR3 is CSVVKSRVAEAFF. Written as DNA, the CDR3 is TGCAGCGTCGTAAAATCCAGGGTCGCTGAAGCTTTCTTT.

DNA for the CDR3: TGCGCCAGCAGCCAAGTAGCGGGGGGGCCCTACGAGCAGTACGTC. It specifies CASSQVAGGPYEQYV. The chain recombines TRBV4-1 with TRBJ2-7, with 11 nucleotides matching TRBD2. The V segment lost 1 base and the J segment 2 bases; nucleotides outside the gene matches: 1. Germline V CDR1 and CDR2: MGHRA, YSYEKL. The CDR3 sequence is 15 residues long.

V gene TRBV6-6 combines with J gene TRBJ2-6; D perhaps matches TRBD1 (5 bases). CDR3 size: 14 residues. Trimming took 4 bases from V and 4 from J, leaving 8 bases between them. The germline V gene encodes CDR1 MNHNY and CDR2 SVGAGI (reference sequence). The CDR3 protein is CASSSGSGANVLTF. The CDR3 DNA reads TGTGCCAGCAGTTCAGGGTCCGGGGCCAACGTCCTGACTTTC.

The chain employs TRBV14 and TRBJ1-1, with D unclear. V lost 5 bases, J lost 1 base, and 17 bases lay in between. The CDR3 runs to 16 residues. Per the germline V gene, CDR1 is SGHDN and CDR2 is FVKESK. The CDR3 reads CASSVRSVRRNTEAFF. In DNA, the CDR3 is TGTGCCAGCAGCGTTCGGTCGGTTCGGAGGAACACTGAAGCTTTCTTT.

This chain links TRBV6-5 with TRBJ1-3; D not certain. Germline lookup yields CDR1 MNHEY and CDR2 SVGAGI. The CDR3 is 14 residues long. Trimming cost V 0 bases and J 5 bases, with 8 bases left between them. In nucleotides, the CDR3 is TGTGCCAGCAGTTACTCGACGGGAAGAAACACCATATATTTT. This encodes CASSYSTGRNTIYF.

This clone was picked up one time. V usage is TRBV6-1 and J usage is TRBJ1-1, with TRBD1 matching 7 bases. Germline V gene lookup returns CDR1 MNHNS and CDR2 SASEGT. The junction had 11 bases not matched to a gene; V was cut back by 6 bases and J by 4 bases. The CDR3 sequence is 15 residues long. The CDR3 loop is CASSDGGGAGTEAFF. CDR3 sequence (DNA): TGTGCCAGCAGCGATGGAGGGGGCGCAGGCACTGAAGCTTTCTTT.

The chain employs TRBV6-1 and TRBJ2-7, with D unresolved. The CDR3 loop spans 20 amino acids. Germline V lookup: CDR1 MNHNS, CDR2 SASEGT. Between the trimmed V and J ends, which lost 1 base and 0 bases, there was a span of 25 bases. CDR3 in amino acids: CASSEDGVVRREVSSYEQYV. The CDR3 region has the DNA TGTGCCAGCAGTGAAGATGGAGTGGTGCGGCGCGAGGTGAGCTCCTACGAGCAGTACGTC.

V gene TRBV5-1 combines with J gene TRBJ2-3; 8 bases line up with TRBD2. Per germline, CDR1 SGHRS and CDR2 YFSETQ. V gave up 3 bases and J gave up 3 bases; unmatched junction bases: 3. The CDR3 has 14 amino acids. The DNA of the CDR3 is TGCGCCAGCAGCTACTTAGCGGGGACAGATACGCAGTATTTT. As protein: CASSYLAGTDTQYF. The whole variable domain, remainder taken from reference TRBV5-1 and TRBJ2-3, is KAGVTQTPRYLIKTRGQQVTLSCSPISGHRSVSWYQQTPGQGLQFLFEYFSETQRNKGNFPGRFSGRQFSNSRSEMNVSTLELGDSALYLCASSYLAGTDTQYFGPGTRLTVL.

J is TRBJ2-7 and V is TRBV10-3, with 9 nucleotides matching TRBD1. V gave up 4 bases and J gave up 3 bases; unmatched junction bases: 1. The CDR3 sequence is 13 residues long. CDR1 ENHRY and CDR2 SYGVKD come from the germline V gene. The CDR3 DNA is TGTGCCATCAGTGGGGGACAGGGCTACGAGCAGTACGTC. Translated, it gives CAISGGQGYEQYV.

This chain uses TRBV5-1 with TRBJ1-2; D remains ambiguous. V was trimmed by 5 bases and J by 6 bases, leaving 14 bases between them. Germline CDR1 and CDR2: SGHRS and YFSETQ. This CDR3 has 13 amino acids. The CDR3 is CASSTGGRDGYTF. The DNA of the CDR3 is TGCGCCAGCAGTACGGGAGGGAGGGATGGCTACACCTTC.

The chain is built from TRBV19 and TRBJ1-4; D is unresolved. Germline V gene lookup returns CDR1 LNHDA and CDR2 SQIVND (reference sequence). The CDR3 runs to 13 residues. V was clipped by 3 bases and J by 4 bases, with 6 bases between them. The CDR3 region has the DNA TGTGCCAGTAGTATTCACGGTAATGAAAAACTGTTTTTT. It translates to CASSIHGNEKLFF.

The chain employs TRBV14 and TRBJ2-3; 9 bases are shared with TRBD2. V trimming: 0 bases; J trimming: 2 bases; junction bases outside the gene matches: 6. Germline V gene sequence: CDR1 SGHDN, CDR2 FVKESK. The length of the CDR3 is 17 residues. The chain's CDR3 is CASSQDTLAGTTDTQYF. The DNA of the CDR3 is TGTGCCAGCAGCCAAGACACTCTAGCGGGGACCACAGATACGCAGTATTTT.

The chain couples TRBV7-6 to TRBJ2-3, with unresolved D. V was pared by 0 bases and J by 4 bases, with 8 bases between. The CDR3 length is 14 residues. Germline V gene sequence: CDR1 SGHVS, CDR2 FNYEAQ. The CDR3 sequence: CASSLAAVADTQYF. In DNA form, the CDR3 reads TGTGCCAGCAGCTTAGCCGCGGTAGCAGATACGCAGTATTTT.

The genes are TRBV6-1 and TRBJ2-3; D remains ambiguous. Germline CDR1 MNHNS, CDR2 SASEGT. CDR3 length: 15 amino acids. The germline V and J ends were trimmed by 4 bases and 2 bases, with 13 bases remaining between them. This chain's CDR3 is CASSGRRALTDTQYF. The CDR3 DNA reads TGTGCCAGCAGTGGCAGGCGAGCCCTCACAGATACGCAGTATTTT.

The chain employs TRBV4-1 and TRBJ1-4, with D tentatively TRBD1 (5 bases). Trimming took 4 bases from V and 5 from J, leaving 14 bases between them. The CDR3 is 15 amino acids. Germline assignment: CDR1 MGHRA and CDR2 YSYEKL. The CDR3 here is CASSLLQGLNEKLFF. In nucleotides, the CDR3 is TGCGCCAGCAGCCTTCTTCAGGGATTAAATGAAAAACTGTTTTTT.

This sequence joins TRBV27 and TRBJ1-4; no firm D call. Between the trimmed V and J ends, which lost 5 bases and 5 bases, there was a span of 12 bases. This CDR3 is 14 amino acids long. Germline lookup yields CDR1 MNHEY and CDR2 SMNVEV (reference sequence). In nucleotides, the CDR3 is TGTGCCAGCAGTCCCCAGGCCCTCAATGAAAAACTGTTTTTT. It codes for CASSPQALNEKLFF.

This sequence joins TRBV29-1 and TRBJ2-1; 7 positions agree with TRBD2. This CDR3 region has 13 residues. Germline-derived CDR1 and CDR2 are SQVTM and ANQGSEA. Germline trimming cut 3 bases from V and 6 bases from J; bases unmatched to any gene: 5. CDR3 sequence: CSVEGWGGNEQFF. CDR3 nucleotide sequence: TGCAGCGTTGAGGGTTGGGGGGGCAATGAGCAGTTCTTC.